This paragraph covers one T cell receptor (beta chain) sequence. Germline V gives CDR1 MNHEY, CDR2 SMNVEV (reference sequence). This CDR3 is 15 amino acids long. The V end was cut by 6 bases, the J end by 0 bases, with 15 bases between. PCR amplification relied on 60 Vbeta primers (plus 13 Jbeta primers). TCRdb's copy holds only in-frame clones and misses some; the assay was immunoSEQ multiplex PCR. The sample has more than 110,000 clones; 70% to 85% are singletons. This specimen comes from a study of cytomegalovirus exposure and HLA in healthy donors. The specimen sequenced was PBMCs. The clonotype was recovered from a woman aged 45-65 years in good health and CMV-seropositive. The chain uses TRBV27 and TRBJ2-7; tentative D call: TRBD1 (5 bases). DNA for the CDR3: TGTGCCAGCAGCCTCCAGGGCCCTAGCTCCTACGAGCAGTACTTC. Protein product: CASSLQGPSSYEQYF.